This T cell receptor (beta chain) stems from a study of post-analysis software for immune sequencing data. As concerns this clonotype: The antigen is unknown.

The CDR3 has 15 residues. Germline assignment: CDR1 SGHVS and CDR2 FQNEAQ. Deletions cut 3 bases from V and 3 bases from J, with 14 bases between. Whole-study findings and limits: In patients, TRBV5-6, TRBV5-1 and TRBV20-1 belonged to roughly five TRBV segments found more frequently than in controls.

Every TCR beta cDNA library bore unique molecular identifiers. MiXCR, applied by TCRdb to the PCR reads, yields one record per CDR3 protein. The sample lists 450,000 or so distinct CDR3 sequences, roughly 45% occurring once. The chain carries TRBV7-8 and TRBJ1-1, with D possibly being TRBD1 (5 bases). The sequence came from a girl aged 5-17 years with multiple sclerosis. The sequencing sample was made of blood. The CDR3 protein is CASSFAPQGYTEAFF. The CDR3, as DNA: TGTGCCAGCAGCTTTGCTCCTCAGGGATACACTGAAGCTTTCTTT.